This T cell receptor (beta chain) was profiled in a study of blood T cell repertoires in COVID-19. Study in general: Material from acute and convalescent COVID-19 was sourced from the United States, Italy and Spain.

The assay was immunoSEQ multiplex PCR, and TCRdb's table has in-frame clones only and misses some. The sample includes some 80,000 clones, about 86% of them seen just once. The receptor's source is a human donor in a cohort sampled during active COVID-19. The specimen was peripheral blood.

The CDR3 bases are TGCGCCACCACTCCGGACAGGGCGTTTGGCTACACCTTC. Its translation: CATTPDRAFGYTF. The V gene is TRBV10-1, the J gene TRBJ1-2; 8 bases match TRBD1. Germline V CDR1 and CDR2: WNHNN, SYGVQD (reference sequence). Unmatched junction bases numbered 11, after V lost 10 bases and J lost 7 bases. The CDR3 has 13 amino acids.